These T cell receptor beta chains were read from a single sample in a study of blood T cells in healthy people across ages. Using its own MiXCR run on the 5' RACE reads, TCRdb lists one record per CDR3 protein. The sample records over 1.5 million distinct CDR3 sequences, around half being singletons. Sequencing was carried out using blood. Receptors were obtained from a middle-aged woman in good health. CDR3s include the opening cysteine and the closing phenylalanine or tryptophan. D genes are given only for firm matches. Clone size is shown for a subset of rows, as once, few, many or a class of expanded clone.

TRBJ2-3	TRBD1	few	TRBV10-3	TGTGCCATCAGTGTCCGGGACAGGGCGGACAAAGATACGCAGTATTTT	CAISVRDRADKDTQYF
TRBJ2-7	NA	few	TRBV20-1	TGCAGTGCGGGGGATAGGACAGCCGCTTCGTACGAGCAGTACTTC	CSAGDRTAASYEQYF
TRBJ2-1	TRBD2	NA	TRBV9	TGTGCCAGCAGCGGCAGCGGGGTATCCTACAATGAGCAGTTCTTC	CASSGSGVSYNEQFF
TRBJ2-1	TRBD1	once	TRBV12-3/TRBV12-4	TGTGCCAGCAGTCGGCCGGGACAGAAAACCTACAATGAGCAGTTCTTC	CASSRPGQKTYNEQFF
TRBJ2-5	TRBD2	NA	TRBV29-1	TGCAGCGTTGATCCTAGCGGGGGCAAGACCCAGTACTTC	CSVDPSGGKTQYF
TRBJ2-3	TRBD2	NA	TRBV20-1	TGCAGTGCTGTAAGTCTAGCGGGATCCACAGATACGCAGTATTTT	CSAVSLAGSTDTQYF
TRBJ1-1	NA	NA	TRBV24-1	TGTGCCACCAGGGAATCCGGGTCGAGCACTGAAGCTTTCTTT	CATRESGSSTEAFF
TRBJ1-5	NA	NA	TRBV6-1	TGTGCCAGCAGATTGATCTCCAATCAGCCCCAGCATTTT	CASRLISNQPQHF
TRBJ2-1	NA	NA	TRBV28	TGTGCCAGCAGGATCACAGAGGGCTGGTATGAGCAGTTCTTC	CASRITEGWYEQFF
TRBJ1-5	NA	NA	TRBV7-9	TGTGCCAGCAGCTGGGGGGGTTCCGATCAGCCCCAGCATTTT	CASSWGGSDQPQHF
TRBJ2-7	TRBD1	NA	TRBV28	TGTGCCAGCGTGACAGGGGGATGCGAGCAGTACTTC	CASVTGGCEQYF
TRBJ2-7	NA	NA	TRBV27	TGTGCCAGCAGTCTCCCTTGCGGGAAGCAGTACTTC	CASSLPCGKQYF
TRBJ2-7	TRBD2	NA	TRBV13	TGTGCCAGCAGTTCCTTAGGGGTGACTAGCGGGGGTGATCTACGACAGCAGTACTTC	CASSSLGVTSGGDLRQQYF
TRBJ2-5	TRBD1	NA	TRBV7-2	TGTGCCAGCAGCTACCCGACAGGGGCAGAGACCCAGTACTTC	CASSYPTGAETQYF
TRBJ1-4	NA	few	TRBV6-6	TGTGCCAGCAGTTACTCGAACGGGGACTATGAAAAACTGTTTTTT	CASSYSNGDYEKLFF
TRBJ2-7	NA	NA	TRBV10-3	TGTGCCATCAGTGTTGGGCGTCGGAGCGAGCAGTACTTC	CAISVGRRSEQYF
TRBJ2-5	TRBD2	NA	TRBV19	TGTGCCAGTAGTATAGGGGCGCGGGGGGAAGAGACCCAGTACTTC	CASSIGARGEETQYF
TRBJ1-5	TRBD1	few	TRBV7-2	TGTGCCAGCAGTGAAACCGGATTGGACAGGATACTAAACGGAGACCCCCAGCATTTT	CASSETGLDRILNGDPQHF
TRBJ1-5	NA	few	TRBV20-1	TGCAGTGCTAGGTATAGAGGGAATCAGCCCCAGCATTTT	CSARYRGNQPQHF
TRBJ1-5	NA	NA	TRBV12-3/TRBV12-4	TGTGCCAGCAGCAACAGGGTTAGCAATCAGCCCCAGCATTTT	CASSNRVSNQPQHF
TRBJ1-2	NA	NA	TRBV28	TGTGCCGGCAGCCGTGACAGGACCGTCTATGGCTACACCTTC	CAGSRDRTVYGYTF
TRBJ2-5	NA	NA	TRBV20-1	TGCAGTGCTAGAGATCGGATCTCCGGGGAGACCCAGTACTTC	CSARDRISGETQYF
TRBJ2-7	NA	NA	TRBV11-2	TGTGCCAGCAGCTTCCCGACCGCCTACGAGCAGTACTTC	CASSFPTAYEQYF
TRBJ2-1	NA	once	TRBV29-1	TGCAGCGTTGAAGTTTCGGGGGGCGGTGAGCAGTTCTTC	CSVEVSGGGEQFF
TRBJ2-7	TRBD2	few	TRBV24-1	TGTGCCACCAGTGGGGGAGGGATCTCCTACGAGCAGTACTTC	CATSGGGISYEQYF
TRBJ2-1	NA	NA	TRBV21-1	TGTGCCAGCAGCACCCAGAAACCCCCATGGAGCGATGAGCAGTTCTTC	CASSTQKPPWSDEQFF
TRBJ2-6	NA	few	TRBV3-1	TGTGCCAGCAGCCAAGAACCCCTAACGGGGGCCAACGTCCTGACTTTC	CASSQEPLTGANVLTF
TRBJ1-2	NA	NA	TRBV29-1	TGCAGCGTTGACCATAATAACTATGGCTACACCTTC	CSVDHNNYGYTF
TRBJ2-3	NA	NA	TRBV3-1	TGTGCCAGCAGCCAAGATCCGGAGGGGTTAGACGATACGCAGTATTTT	CASSQDPEGLDDTQYF
TRBJ2-1	NA	NA	TRBV2	TGTGCCAGCAGTGTAGAAGCGACCTACAATGAGCAGTTCTTC	CASSVEATYNEQFF
TRBJ1-2	NA	few	TRBV29-1	TGCAGCTCATTATCGGGTACTGGCTACACCTTC	CSSLSGTGYTF
TRBJ2-7	TRBD1	few	TRBV20-1	TGCAGTGCTAGGCGGACAGGGATGGGCTACGAGCAGTACTTC	CSARRTGMGYEQYF
TRBJ2-1	TRBD2	NA	TRBV7-2	TGTGCCAGCAGCTTAAGGGGGACTAGCAACTACAATGAGCAGTTCTTC	CASSLRGTSNYNEQFF
TRBJ1-2	NA	few	TRBV7-2	TGTGCCAGCAGCTACCGGCAGGCACCTGGCTATGGCTACACCTTC	CASSYRQAPGYGYTF
TRBJ2-3	NA	NA	TRBV6-1	TGTGCCAGCAGAGGCAGGGTTGGAGATACGCAGTATTTT	CASRGRVGDTQYF
TRBJ2-4	NA	many	TRBV7-9	TGTGCCAGCAGCTTAGCGGTAGCCAAAAACATTCAGTACTTC	CASSLAVAKNIQYF
TRBJ1-5	NA	NA	TRBV5-1	TGCGCCAGCAGCTCCGGACAGCCGGGGCATCAGCCCCAGCATTTT	CASSSGQPGHQPQHF
TRBJ2-4	NA	NA	TRBV25-1	TGTGCCAGCAGCTTGGTGAGGGCGGAGGGGGATAAAAACATTCAGTACTTC	CASSLVRAEGDKNIQYF
TRBJ2-5	TRBD2	NA	TRBV20-1	TGCAGTGCTACCGGGCTAGCGGGGATCACGGGAGAGACCCAGTACTTC	CSATGLAGITGETQYF
TRBJ2-7	NA	NA	TRBV20-1	TGCAGGGCTACCGTCGGGGGCGAGCAGTACTTC	CRATVGGEQYF
TRBJ1-2	NA	few	TRBV28	TGTGCCAGCAGTTTACGGCCTTCATTGAGTGGCTACACCTTC	CASSLRPSLSGYTF
TRBJ2-5	NA	NA	TRBV4-3	TGCGCCAGCAGCCAAGACAGGCCCCAACAAGAGACCCAGTACTTC	CASSQDRPQQETQYF
TRBJ2-5	TRBD2	few	TRBV20-1	TGCAGTGCTGTGACTAGCCCGTACCAAGAGACCCAGTACTTC	CSAVTSPYQETQYF
TRBJ2-3	TRBD2	NA	TRBV20-1	TGCAGTGCTAAAATCCCCTCCTGGACTAGCGGGGGGGCAGATACGCAGTATTTT	CSAKIPSWTSGGADTQYF
TRBJ1-2	NA	NA	TRBV5-1	TGCGCCAGCAGCTCCTACTCACGGGCGTGGGGCTACACCTTC	CASSSYSRAWGYTF
TRBJ2-1	NA	NA	TRBV4-1	TGCGCCAGCAGCCAAGGGGCTCCACCCAGCGCCTACAATGAGCAGTTCTTC	CASSQGAPPSAYNEQFF
TRBJ2-1	NA	NA	TRBV13	TGTGCCAGCAGCCCGGAACACAGGAGCTCCTACAATGAGCAGTTCTTC	CASSPEHRSSYNEQFF
TRBJ2-5	NA	NA	TRBV14	TGTGCCAGCAGCCAAGAATTGGGGACTGCGGCCGAGACCCAGTACTTC	CASSQELGTAAETQYF